The T cell receptor (beta chain) under discussion was sequenced for a study of identical twins. The CDR3 runs 12 residues. Per germline, CDR1 GTSNPN and CDR2 SVGIG (reference sequence). V shed 2 bases and J shed 4 bases, with 8 bases lying between them. In TCRdb, the 5' RACE reads were re-called with MiXCR into one record per CDR3 protein. This sample carries roughly 1,500,000 distinct CDR3 sequences, about 31% of them seen once, and the ten largest clones take less than 0.35%. This clonotype was picked up a small number of times. Sequencing input: cord blood. The sequence was collected from a newborn girl in good health. The rearrangement links TRBV30 to TRBJ1-2; D is ambiguous. In DNA form, the CDR3 reads TGTGCCTGGAGTATCACCGCCTATGGCTACACCTTC. It is translated as CAWSITAYGYTF.